This TCR beta chain was documented in a study of T cells after yellow fever vaccination (dated by TCRdb to the late 2010s). With respect to the entire study: The SMART-Seq v4 Ultra Low Input RNA kit was used to prepare libraries from fractions with low cell numbers. Bulk TCR alpha and beta repertoires were sequenced longitudinally to track T-cell clones before and after primary and booster YFV17D yellow fever vaccination. Blood was drawn at multiple timepoints before and after primary and secondary immunization, with bulk PBMC replicates and cell subsets isolated. Two healthy male donors, one aged 18 to 30 and one aged 30 to 40 years, made up the cohort.

The CDR3 holds 16 amino acids from the cysteine to the phenylalanine. CDR3 DNA only is kept here, 48 bases in frame from base 1. The CDR1 and CDR2 encoded by the germline V gene (reference sequence) are LNHDA and SQIVND. V is pruned by 10 bases and J by 4 bases, leaving 11 bases of the junction without a gene match. In its sample, this clonotype was seen a few times. What this receptor recognizes is not known. No base qualities exist here, and no much larger clone lies one base off it. TCR cDNA was synthesized by 5'RACE template switching, which introduced a universal primer site and unique molecular identifiers. cDNA synthesis was primed from both the TCR alpha and TCR beta constant segments. Two PCR steps were used to amplify libraries, with sample barcodes and sequencing adapters being added in the second step. Sequencing of libraries was done on Illumina HiSeq 2500 (2x100 bp) or NovaSeq (2x150 bp). The original pipeline was this. Reads were demultiplexed and collapsed into UMI consensus sequences with MIGEC, and V(D)J alignment was performed with MiXCR. Vaccine-responding clonotypes were defined with edgeR using replicate PBMC samples, requiring FDR below 0.01 and a log2 fold change above 5 up to day 15. Each bulk clonotype received a CD4 or CD8 identity based on whether the sequenced CD4 or CD8 repertoire contained that clonotype at higher abundance. TCRdb trimmed the raw reads at Q25, called clones with MiXCR and kept productive beta chains. Merged by CDR3 protein, the rows form single entries marked with the most common genes and DNA. For this entry, the V and J calls and clone size follow TCRdb and not the study's own pipeline. The sample table shows roughly 60,000 distinct CDR3 sequences, and roughly 7.4% are seen once. The ten top clones hold around 38% of the sample.

The intended sense of this specimen's treatment or condition label: live attenuated yellow fever vaccine strain. PBMCs were isolated from peripheral blood using a standard Ficoll-Paque protocol. CD4 and CD8 T-cell fractions were isolated with Dynabeads CD4 and CD8 positive selection kits. TriZol was used to extract RNA from bulk PBMCs, CD4 and CD8 fractions, and dextramer-positive and dextramer-negative fractions. What the work shows at the level of the full study, not this receptor alone: The study included only two donors, which limits how far the findings can be generalized. The secondary T-cell response was found to be weaker but faster than the primary response, with a peak reached on day 5 rather than on day 15. Because abundant contaminating clonotypes from the bulk population could be contained in FACS-sorted repertoires, computational filtering was required. After the booster, most of the clones that had expanded following primary vaccination were detected again (just under 97% of CD4 and around 90% of CD8), which suggests that memory was broadly maintained. A small share of clonotypes occurred in both CD4 and CD8 compartments, likely arising from convergent recombination.

The material was CD8+ T cells sorted from PBMCs, obtained on the day of the first yellow fever vaccination. The clonotype originates from a man aged 18 to 29 who received the YFV17D yellow fever vaccine. The V and J segments used are TRBV19 and TRBJ2-2, and TRBD2 aligns with 11 junction nucleotides. The DNA is TGTGCCACAAAGCCTAGCGGGGGGCCAACCACCGGGGAGCTGTTTTTT. It codes for CATKPSGGPTTGELFF.